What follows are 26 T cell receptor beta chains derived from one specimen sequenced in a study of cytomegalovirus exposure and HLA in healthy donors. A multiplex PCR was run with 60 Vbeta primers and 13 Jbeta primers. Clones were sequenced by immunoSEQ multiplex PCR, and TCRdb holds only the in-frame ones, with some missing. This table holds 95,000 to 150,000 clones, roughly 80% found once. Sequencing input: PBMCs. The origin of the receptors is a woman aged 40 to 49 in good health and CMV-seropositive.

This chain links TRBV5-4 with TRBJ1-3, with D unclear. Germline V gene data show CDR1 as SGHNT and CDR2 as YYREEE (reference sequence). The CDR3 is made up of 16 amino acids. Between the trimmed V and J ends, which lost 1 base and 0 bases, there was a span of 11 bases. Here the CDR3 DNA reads TGTGCCAGCAGCTTGATTCCGGGGAGCTCTGGAAACACCATATATTTT. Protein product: CASSLIPGSSGNTIYF.

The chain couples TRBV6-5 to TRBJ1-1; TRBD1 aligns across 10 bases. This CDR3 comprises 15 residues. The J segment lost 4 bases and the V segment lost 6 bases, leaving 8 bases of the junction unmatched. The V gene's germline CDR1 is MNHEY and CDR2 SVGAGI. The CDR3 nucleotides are TGTGCCAGCAGCCCCGACAGGGGGCTGGTCACTGAAGCTTTCTTT. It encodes CASSPDRGLVTEAFF.

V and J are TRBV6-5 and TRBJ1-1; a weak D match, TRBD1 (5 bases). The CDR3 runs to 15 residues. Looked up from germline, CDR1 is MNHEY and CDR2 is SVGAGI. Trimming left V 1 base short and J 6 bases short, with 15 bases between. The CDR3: CASSYFAGPRSEAFF. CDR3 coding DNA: TGTGCCAGCAGTTACTTTGCAGGGCCTCGGTCTGAAGCTTTCTTT.

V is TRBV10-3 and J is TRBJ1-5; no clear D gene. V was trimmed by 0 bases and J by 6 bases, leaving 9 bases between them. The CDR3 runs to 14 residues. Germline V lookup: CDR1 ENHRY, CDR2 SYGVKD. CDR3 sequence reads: CAISESEVGQPQHF. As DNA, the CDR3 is TGTGCCATCAGTGAGTCAGAGGTGGGTCAGCCCCAGCATTTT.

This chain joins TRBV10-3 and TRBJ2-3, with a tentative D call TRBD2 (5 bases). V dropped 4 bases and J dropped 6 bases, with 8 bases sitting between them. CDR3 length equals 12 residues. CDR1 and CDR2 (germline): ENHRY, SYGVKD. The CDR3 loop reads CAISATGDTQYF. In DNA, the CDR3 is TGTGCCATCAGTGCAACGGGGGATACGCAGTATTTT.

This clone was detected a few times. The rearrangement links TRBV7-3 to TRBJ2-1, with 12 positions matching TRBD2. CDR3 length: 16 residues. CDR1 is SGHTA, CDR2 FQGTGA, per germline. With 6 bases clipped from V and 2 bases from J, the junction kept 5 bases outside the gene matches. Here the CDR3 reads CASSPSGRAPYNEQFF. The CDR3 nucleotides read TGTGCCAGCAGTCCTAGCGGGAGGGCCCCCTACAATGAGCAGTTCTTC.

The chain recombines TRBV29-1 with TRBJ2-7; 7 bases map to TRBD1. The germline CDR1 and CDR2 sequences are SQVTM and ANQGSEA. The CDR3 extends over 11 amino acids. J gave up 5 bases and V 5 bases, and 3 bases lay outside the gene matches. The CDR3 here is CSVIDRDEQYF. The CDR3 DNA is TGCAGCGTTATAGACAGGGACGAGCAGTACTTC.

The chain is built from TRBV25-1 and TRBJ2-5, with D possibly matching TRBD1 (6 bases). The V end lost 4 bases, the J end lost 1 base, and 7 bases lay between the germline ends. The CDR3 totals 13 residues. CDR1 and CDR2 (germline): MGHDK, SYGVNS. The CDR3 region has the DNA TGTGCCAGCAGTGCGACAGGCCAAGAGACCCAGTACTTC. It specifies CASSATGQETQYF.

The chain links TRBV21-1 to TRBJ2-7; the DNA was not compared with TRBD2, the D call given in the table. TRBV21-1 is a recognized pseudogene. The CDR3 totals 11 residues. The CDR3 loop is CASPPFGEQYF. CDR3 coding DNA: TGTGCCAGCCCCCCATTCGGCGAGCAGTACTTC.

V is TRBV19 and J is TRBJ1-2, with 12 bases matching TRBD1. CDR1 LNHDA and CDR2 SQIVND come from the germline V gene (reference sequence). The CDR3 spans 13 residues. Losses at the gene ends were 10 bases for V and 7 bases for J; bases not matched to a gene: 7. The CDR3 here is CATWDRGRRGYTF. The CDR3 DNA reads TGTGCCACTTGGGACAGGGGGCGACGTGGCTACACCTTC.

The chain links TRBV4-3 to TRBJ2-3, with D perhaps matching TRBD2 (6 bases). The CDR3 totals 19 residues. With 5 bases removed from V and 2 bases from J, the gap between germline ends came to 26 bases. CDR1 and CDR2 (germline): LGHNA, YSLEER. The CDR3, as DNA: TGCGCCAGCAGCTCCGGGGTTTTTGTAGCGGACACGTCCACAGATACGCAGTATTTT. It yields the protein CASSSGVFVADTSTDTQYF.

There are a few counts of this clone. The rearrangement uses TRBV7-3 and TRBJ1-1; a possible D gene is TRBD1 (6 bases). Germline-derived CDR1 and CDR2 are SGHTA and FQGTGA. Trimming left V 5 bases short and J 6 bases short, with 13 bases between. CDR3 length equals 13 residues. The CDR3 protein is CASSQQGRSEAFF. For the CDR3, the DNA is TGTGCCAGCAGCCAACAGGGTCGGTCTGAAGCTTTCTTT.

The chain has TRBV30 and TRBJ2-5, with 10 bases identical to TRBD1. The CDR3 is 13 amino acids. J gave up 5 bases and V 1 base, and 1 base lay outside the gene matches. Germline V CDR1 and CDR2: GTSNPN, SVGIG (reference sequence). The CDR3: CAWSAGQGETQYF. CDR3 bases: TGTGCCTGGAGTGCGGGACAGGGGGAGACCCAGTACTTC.

This CDR3 reads CASRAYLAKYEQYF. In nucleotides, the CDR3 is TGCGCCAGCAGGGCCTACTTAGCTAAGTACGAGCAGTACTTC. This chain uses TRBV10-2 with TRBJ2-5; D is unclear. The J call may be faulty, since TRBJ2-7 better matches the DNA end. This CDR3 comprises 14 residues. Germline loops: CDR1 WSHSY, CDR2 SAAADI.

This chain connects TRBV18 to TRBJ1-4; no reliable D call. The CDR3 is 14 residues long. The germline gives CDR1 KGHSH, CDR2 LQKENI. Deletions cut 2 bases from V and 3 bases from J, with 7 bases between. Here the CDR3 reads CASSPRTANEKLFF. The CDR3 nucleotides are TGTGCCAGCTCACCAAGAACGGCTAATGAAAAACTGTTTTTT.

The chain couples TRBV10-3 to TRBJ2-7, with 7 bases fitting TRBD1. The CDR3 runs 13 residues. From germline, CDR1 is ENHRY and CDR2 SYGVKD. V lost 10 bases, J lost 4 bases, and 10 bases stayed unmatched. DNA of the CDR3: TGTGCCACACGTGAAGGACAGGATTACGAGCAGTACTTC. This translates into CATREGQDYEQYF.

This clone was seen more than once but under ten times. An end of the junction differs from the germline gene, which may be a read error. Written as DNA, the CDR3 is TGTGCCAGCAGCTTAGGCATCGGGAGCGAAGGACTCTTC. Protein product: CASSLGIGSEGLF. The J gene is TRBJ2-1, the V gene TRBV13, with TRBD2 as a possible D gene (6 bases). Germline V CDR1 and CDR2: PRHDT, FYEKMQ (reference sequence). The CDR3 loop spans 13 amino acids.

The CDR3: CASTRPAGASTDTQYF. The CDR3 DNA reads TGTGCCAGCACCCGTCCAGCGGGAGCTAGCACAGATACGCAGTATTTT. J is TRBJ2-3 and V is TRBV28; 8 nucleotides line up with TRBD2. The V segment lost 7 bases and the J segment 0 bases; nucleotides outside the gene matches: 9. The CDR3 loop spans 16 amino acids. The germline gives CDR1 MDHEN, CDR2 SYDVKM.

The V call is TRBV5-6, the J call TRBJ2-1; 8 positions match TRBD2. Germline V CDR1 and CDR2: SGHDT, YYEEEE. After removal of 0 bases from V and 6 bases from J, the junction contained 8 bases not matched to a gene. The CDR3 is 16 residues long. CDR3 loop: CASSLEPGGVVNEQFF. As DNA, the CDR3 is TGTGCCAGCAGCTTGGAACCGGGAGGGGTGGTCAATGAGCAGTTCTTC. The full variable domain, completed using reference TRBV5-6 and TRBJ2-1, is DAGVTQSPTHLIKTRGQQVTLRCSPKSGHDTVSWYQQALGQGPQFIFQYYEEEERQRGNFPDRFSGHQFPNYSSELNVNALLLGDSALYLCASSLEPGGVVNEQFFGPGTRLTVL.

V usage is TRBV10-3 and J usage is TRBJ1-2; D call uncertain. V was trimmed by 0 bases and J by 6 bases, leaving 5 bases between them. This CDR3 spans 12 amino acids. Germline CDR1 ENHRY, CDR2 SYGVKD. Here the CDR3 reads CAISESTNGYTF. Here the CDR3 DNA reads TGTGCCATCAGTGAGTCGACAAATGGCTACACCTTC.

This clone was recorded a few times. CDR3 sequence: CASMGGQGGSYEQYF. As DNA, the CDR3 is TGTGCCAGTATGGGTGGTCAGGGGGGATCCTACGAGCAGTACTTC. The chain employs TRBV19 and TRBJ2-7; D possibly corresponds to TRBD1 (7 bases). The CDR3 has 15 residues. The germline CDR1 and CDR2 sequences are LNHDA and SQIVND (reference sequence). The V and J ends lost 7 bases and 1 base respectively, with 17 bases between them.

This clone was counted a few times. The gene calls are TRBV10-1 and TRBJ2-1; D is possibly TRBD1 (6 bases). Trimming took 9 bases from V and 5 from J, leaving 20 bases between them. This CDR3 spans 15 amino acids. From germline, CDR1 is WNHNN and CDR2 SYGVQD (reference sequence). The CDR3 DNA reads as TGCGCCAGTCGAGCCGACGGGACAAACAACAATGAGCAGTTCTTC. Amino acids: CASRADGTNNNEQFF.

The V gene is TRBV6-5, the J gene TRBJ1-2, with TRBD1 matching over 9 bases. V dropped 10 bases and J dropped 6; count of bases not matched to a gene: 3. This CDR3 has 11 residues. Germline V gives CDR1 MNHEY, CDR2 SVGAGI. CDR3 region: CATGTGNGYTF. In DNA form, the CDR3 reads TGTGCCACCGGGACAGGGAATGGCTACACCTTC.

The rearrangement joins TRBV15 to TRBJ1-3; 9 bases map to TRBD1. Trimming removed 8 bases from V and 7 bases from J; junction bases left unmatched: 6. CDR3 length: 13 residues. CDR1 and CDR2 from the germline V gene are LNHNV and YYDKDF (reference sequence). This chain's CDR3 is CATSHRGRNTIYF. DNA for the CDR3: TGTGCCACCTCTCACAGGGGGCGGAACACCATATATTTT.

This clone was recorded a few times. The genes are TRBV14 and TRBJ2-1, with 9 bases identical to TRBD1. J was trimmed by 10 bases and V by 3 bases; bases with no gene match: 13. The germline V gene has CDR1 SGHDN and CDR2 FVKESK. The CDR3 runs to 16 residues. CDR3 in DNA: TGTGCCAGCAGCCAGGGACAGGGCCAGAAAAATAACGAGCAGTTCTTC. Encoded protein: CASSQGQGQKNNEQFF.

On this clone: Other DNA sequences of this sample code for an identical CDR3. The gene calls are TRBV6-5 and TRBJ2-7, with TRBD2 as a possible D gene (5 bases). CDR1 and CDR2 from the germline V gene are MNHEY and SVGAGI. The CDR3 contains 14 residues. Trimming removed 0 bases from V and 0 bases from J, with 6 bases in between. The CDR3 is CASSYSSGSYEQYF. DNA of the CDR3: TGTGCCAGCAGTTACTCAAGCGGCTCCTACGAGCAGTACTTC.